Below, 14 T cell receptor beta chains from the same sample are listed, as sequenced in a study of monozygotic twins with inflammatory bowel disease (dated by TCRdb to the late 2010s). Library method: 5' RACE. The instrument was an Illumina HiSeq 2500. One entry per CDR3 protein sequence results from the TCRdb reprocessing of the reads, with DNA left out. The sample's records list about 99,000 distinct CDR3 sequences. More than 1.5% of the sample belongs to the ten largest clones. Sequenced input: blood. All receptors derive from a human donor with ulcerative colitis or Crohn's disease, or a healthy co-twin of an affected twin (not recorded which).

The chain carries TRBV20-1 and TRBJ2-7; there is no DNA to check the TCRdb D call of TRBD1. This CDR3 region has 13 residues. Germline loops: CDR1 DFQATT, CDR2 SNEGSKA (reference sequence). The CDR3 is CSLRGQGANEQYF.

V gene TRBV7-2 combines with J gene TRBJ2-5. In germline, CDR1 is SGHTA, CDR2 FQGNSA. The CDR3 has 12 residues. The CDR3: CASSPPGETQYF.

The rearrangement joins TRBV18 to TRBJ1-2; the TRBD1 assignment by TCRdb is unverifiable without DNA. This CDR3 region has 15 residues. CDR1 is KGHSH, CDR2 LQKENI, per germline. Here the CDR3 reads CASSPGIATGVGYTF.

This sequence joins TRBV6-5 and TRBJ2-2. The CDR3 has 12 amino acids. In germline, CDR1 is MNHEY, CDR2 SVGAGI. The CDR3 sequence is CASSTNTGELFF.

The genes are TRBV6-5 and TRBJ2-6. Germline V lookup: CDR1 MNHEY, CDR2 SVGAGI. The CDR3 consists of 16 residues. The CDR3: CASSYSKSSGANVLTF.

This chain connects TRBV12-3 or TRBV12-4 to TRBJ1-5; without DNA, the TCRdb call of TRBD1 cannot be checked. This CDR3 is 13 amino acids long. CDR3 sequence: CASRIQGDQPQHF.

The chain uses TRBV5-1 and TRBJ1-2. The CDR3 loop spans 13 amino acids. Germline loops: CDR1 SGHRS, CDR2 YFSETQ. CDR3 amino acids: CASSLAYGDGYTF. Using reference TRBV5-1 and TRBJ1-2 for the parts outside the CDR3, the full variable domain is KAGVTQTPRYLIKTRGQQVTLSCSPISGHRSVSWYQQTPGQGLQFLFEYFSETQRNKGNFPGRFSGRQFSNSRSEMNVSTLELGDSALYLCASSLAYGDGYTFGSGTRLTVV.

The chain carries TRBV2 and TRBJ2-3; the TCRdb D gene call, TRBD2, has no DNA to confirm it. Germline-derived CDR1 and CDR2 are SNHLY and FYNNEI. The CDR3 runs 13 residues. CDR3 loop: CASSWRSTDTQYF.

V gene TRBV7-2 combines with J gene TRBJ1-5; TCRdb returns TRBD1, unconfirmable since there is no DNA. The germline V gene has CDR1 SGHTA and CDR2 FQGNSA. This CDR3 spans 17 amino acids. The CDR3 sequence: CASSLRRQGAGNQPQHF.

V and J are TRBV24-1 and TRBJ2-7; TCRdb proposes TRBD1, but this gene call is untestable without DNA. This CDR3 is 15 amino acids long. Germline V gene sequence: CDR1 KGHDR, CDR2 SFDVKD. CDR3 residues: CATSDPQGNTYEQYF.

The gene calls are TRBV5-5 and TRBJ2-3; no DNA is available, so the TRBD2 call from TCRdb remains unchecked. The CDR3 is 16 amino acids. CDR1 is SGHKS and CDR2 is YYEKEE in the germline V gene (reference sequence). CDR3 residues: CASRAGTSGFVDTQYF.

V and J are TRBV19 and TRBJ2-4; TCRdb designates TRBD1, a call that cannot be tested without DNA. In germline, CDR1 is LNHDA, CDR2 SQIVND (reference sequence). This CDR3 is built from 16 residues. The chain's CDR3 is CASNAPGHQAKNIQYF.

This sequence joins TRBV6-2 or TRBV6-3 and TRBJ2-7; TCRdb picks TRBD2, but there is no DNA to check that call. Germline V gene sequence: CDR1 MNHEY, CDR2 SVGEGT. This CDR3 is built from 16 residues. The CDR3 spells CASSTGLAGAAYEQYF.

V gene TRBV7-2 combines with J gene TRBJ1-2; TCRdb lists TRBD1, though no DNA is available to test this call. Germline V gene lookup returns CDR1 SGHTA and CDR2 FQGNSA. The CDR3 is 16 residues long. CDR3 residues: CASSLDGQGVIGGYTF.